This T cell receptor beta chain was sequenced during a study of early T cells in non-severe SARS-CoV-2 infection. Study-level information: Unsorted whole blood bulk RNA was sequenced, with unpaired chains.

The table lists this clonotype with many counts. Unique molecular identifiers were added to individual cDNA molecules. TCRdb re-called the 5' RACE reads with MiXCR, one entry per CDR3 protein. The sample contains 35,000 to 45,000 distinct CDR3 sequences, less than 7.5% of which appear only once. Germline loops: CDR1 SGHAT, CDR2 FQNNGV. Trimming took off 1 base at V and 3 bases at J, with 10 bases between the two ends. The CDR3 extends over 15 amino acids. The sequencing here drew on whole blood, taken at baseline. This rearrangement joins TRBV11-2 to TRBJ1-5; D gene uncertain. This sequence was found in an adult who was a healthcare worker with PCR-confirmed SARS-CoV-2 infection or an uninfected control (not recorded which). As DNA, the CDR3 is TGTGCCAGCAGCTTAGTAACTGGGATCAATCAGCCCCAGCATTTT. As protein: CASSLVTGINQPQHF.